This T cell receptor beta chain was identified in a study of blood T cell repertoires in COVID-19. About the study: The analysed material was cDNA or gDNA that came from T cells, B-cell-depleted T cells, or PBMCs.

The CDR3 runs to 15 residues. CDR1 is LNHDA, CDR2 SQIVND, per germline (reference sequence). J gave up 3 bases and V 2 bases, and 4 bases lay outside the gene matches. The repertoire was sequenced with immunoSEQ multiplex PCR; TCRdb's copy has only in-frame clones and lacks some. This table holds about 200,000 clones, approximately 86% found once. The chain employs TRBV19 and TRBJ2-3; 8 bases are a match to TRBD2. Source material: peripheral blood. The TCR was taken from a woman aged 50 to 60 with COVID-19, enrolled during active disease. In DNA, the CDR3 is TGTGCCAGTAGTATACGTGGCGGGGGGACAGATACGCAGTATTTT. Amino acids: CASSIRGGGTDTQYF.